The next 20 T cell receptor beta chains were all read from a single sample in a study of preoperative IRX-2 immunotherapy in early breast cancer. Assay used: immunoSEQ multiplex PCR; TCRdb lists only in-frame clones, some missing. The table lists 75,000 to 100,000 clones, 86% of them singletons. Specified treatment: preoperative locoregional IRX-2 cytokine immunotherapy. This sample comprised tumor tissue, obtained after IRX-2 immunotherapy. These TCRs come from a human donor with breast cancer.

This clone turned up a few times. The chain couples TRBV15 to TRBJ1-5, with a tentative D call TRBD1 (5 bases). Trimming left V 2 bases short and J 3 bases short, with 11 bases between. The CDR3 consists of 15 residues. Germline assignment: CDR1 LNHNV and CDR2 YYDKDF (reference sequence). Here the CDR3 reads CATSRKGNFNQPQHF. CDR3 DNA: TGTGCCACCAGCAGAAAGGGGAACTTCAATCAGCCCCAGCATTTT. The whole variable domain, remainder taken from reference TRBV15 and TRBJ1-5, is DAMVIQNPRYQVTQFGKPVTLSCSQTLNHNVMYWYQQKSSQAPKLLFHYYDKDFNNEADTPDNFQSRRPNTSFCFLDIRSPGLGDTAMYLCATSRKGNFNQPQHFGDGTRLSIL.

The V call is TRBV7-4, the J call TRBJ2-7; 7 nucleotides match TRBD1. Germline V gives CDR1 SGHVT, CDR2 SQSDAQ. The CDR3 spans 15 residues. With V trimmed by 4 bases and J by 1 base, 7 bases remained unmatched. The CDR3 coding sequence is TGTGCCAGCAGCTCCGACAGGGACCTTTCCTACGAGCAGTACTTC. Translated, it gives CASSSDRDLSYEQYF.

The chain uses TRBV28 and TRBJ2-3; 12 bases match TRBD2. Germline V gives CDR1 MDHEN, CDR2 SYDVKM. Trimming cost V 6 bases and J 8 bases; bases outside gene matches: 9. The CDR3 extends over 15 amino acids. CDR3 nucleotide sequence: TGTGCCAGCAGGGGTAATCTAGCGGGAGGGTTTACGCAGTATTTT. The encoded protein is CASRGNLAGGFTQYF.

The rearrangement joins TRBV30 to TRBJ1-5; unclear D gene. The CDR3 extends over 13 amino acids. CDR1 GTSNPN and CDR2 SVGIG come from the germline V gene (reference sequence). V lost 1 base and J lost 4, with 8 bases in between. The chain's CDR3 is CAWSGTYNQPQHF. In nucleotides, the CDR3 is TGTGCCTGGAGTGGTACATATAATCAGCCCCAGCATTTT.

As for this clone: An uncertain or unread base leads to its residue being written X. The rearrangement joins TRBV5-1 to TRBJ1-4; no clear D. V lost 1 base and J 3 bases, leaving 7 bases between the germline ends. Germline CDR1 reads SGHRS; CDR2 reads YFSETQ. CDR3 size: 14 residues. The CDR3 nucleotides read TGCGCCAGCAGCTTGACAGCAMCTAATGAAAAACTGTTTTTT. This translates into CASSLTAXNEKLFF.

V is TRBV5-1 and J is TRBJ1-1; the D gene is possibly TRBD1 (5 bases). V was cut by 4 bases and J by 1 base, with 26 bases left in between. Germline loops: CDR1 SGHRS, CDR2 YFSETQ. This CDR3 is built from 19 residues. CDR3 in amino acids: CASSGGSPGSRFRNTEAFF. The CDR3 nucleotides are TGCGCCAGCAGCGGGGGTTCCCCCGGTTCGCGGTTCCGGAACACTGAAGCTTTCTTT.

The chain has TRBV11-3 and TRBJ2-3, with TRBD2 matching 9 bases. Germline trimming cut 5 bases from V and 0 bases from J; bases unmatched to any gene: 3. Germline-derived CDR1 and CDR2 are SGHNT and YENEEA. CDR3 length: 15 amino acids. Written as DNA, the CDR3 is TGTGCCAGCAGCCAAGCGGGGGGCAGCACAGATACGCAGTATTTT. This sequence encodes CASSQAGGSTDTQYF.

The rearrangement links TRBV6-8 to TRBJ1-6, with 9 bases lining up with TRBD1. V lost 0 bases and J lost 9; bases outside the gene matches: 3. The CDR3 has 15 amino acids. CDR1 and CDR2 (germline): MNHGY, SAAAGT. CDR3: CASSYSGQGFSPLHF. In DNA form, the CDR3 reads TGTGCCAGCAGTTACTCGGGACAGGGTTTTTCACCCCTCCACTTT.

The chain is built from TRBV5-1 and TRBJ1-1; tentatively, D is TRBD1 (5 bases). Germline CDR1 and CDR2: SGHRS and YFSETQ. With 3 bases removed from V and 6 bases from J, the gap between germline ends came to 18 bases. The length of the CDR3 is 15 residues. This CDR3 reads CASSSEGTRTAEAFF. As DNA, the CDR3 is TGCGCCAGCAGCTCGGAGGGGACCCGAACCGCTGAAGCTTTCTTT.

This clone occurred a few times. The CDR3: CATSRGPLSGNTIYF. CDR3 in DNA: TGTGCCACCAGCAGGGGACCGCTCTCTGGAAACACCATATATTTT. V gene TRBV15 combines with J gene TRBJ1-3, with D perhaps matching TRBD1 (5 bases). Trimming took 3 bases from V and 0 from J, leaving 9 bases between them. Germline lookup yields CDR1 LNHNV and CDR2 YYDKDF (reference sequence). CDR3 length: 15 residues. The complete variable domain, with remaining parts taken from reference TRBV15 and TRBJ1-3, reads DAMVIQNPRYQVTQFGKPVTLSCSQTLNHNVMYWYQQKSSQAPKLLFHYYDKDFNNEADTPDNFQSRRPNTSFCFLDIRSPGLGDTAMYLCATSRGPLSGNTIYFGEGSWLTVV.

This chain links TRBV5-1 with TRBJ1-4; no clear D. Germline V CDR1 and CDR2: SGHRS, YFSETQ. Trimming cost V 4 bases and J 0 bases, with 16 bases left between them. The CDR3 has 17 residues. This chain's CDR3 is CASSPQPSASTNEKLFF. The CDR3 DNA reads TGCGCCAGCAGCCCCCAACCCTCAGCCTCAACTAATGAAAAACTGTTTTTT.

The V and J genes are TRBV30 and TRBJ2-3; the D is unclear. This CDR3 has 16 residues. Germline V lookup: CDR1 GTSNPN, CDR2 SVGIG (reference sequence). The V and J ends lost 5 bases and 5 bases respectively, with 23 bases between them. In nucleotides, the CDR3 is TGTGCCTGGGCTTCCCGGAGCCTTACACAAGAAGATACGCAGTATTTT. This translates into CAWASRSLTQEDTQYF.

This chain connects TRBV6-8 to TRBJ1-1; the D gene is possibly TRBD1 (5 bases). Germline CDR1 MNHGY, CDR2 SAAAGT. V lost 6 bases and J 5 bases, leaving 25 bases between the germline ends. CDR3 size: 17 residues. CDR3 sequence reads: CASRTTGVGFSGTEAFF. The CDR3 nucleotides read TGTGCCAGCAGAACCACAGGAGTCGGTTTCAGTGGGACTGAAGCTTTCTTT.

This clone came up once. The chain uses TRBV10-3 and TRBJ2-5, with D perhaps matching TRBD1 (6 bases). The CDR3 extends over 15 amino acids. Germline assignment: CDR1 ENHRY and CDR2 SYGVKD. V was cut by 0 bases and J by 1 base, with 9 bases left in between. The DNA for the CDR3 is TGTGCCATCAGTGAGTCCGGACAGTCCCAAGAGACCCAGTACTTC. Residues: CAISESGQSQETQYF.

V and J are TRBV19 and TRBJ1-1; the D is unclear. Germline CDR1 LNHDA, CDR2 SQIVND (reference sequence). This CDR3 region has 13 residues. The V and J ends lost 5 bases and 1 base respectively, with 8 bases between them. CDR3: CASSVVTNTEAFF. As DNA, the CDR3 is TGTGCCAGTAGTGTGGTTACGAACACTGAAGCTTTCTTT. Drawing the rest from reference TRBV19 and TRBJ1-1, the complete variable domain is DGGITQSPKYLFRKEGQNVTLSCEQNLNHDAMYWYRQDPGQGLRLIYYSQIVNDFQKGDIAEGYSVSREKKESFPLTVTSAQKNPTAFYLCASSVVTNTEAFFGQGTRLTVV.

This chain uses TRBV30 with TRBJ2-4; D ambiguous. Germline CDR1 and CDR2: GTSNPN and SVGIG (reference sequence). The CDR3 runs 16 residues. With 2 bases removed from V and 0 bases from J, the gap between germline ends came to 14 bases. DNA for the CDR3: TGTGCCTGGAGTCTGTGGAATAACCTAGCCAAAAACATTCAGTACTTC. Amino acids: CAWSLWNNLAKNIQYF. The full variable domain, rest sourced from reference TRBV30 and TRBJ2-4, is SQTIHQWPATLVQPVGSPLSLECTVEGTSNPNLYWYRQAAGRGLQLLFYSVGIGQISSEVPQNLSASRPQDRQFILSSKKLLLSDSGFYLCAWSLWNNLAKNIQYFGAGTRLSVL.

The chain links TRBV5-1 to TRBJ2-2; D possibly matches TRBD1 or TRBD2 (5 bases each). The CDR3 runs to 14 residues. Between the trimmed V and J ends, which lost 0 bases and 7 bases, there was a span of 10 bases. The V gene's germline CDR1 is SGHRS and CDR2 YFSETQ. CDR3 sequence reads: CASSLDRGGGELFF. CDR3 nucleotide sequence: TGCGCCAGCAGCTTGGATCGGGGCGGCGGGGAGCTGTTTTTT.

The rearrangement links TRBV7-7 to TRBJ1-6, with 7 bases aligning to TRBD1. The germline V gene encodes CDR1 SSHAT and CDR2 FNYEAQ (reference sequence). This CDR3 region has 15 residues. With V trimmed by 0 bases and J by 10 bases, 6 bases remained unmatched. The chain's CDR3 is CASSLAAGGDSPLHF. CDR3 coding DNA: TGTGCCAGCAGCTTAGCGGCAGGGGGGGACTCACCCCTCCACTTT. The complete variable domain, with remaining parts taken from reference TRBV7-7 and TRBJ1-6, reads GAGVSQSPRYKVTKRGQDVTLRCDPISSHATLYWYQQALGQGPEFLTYFNYEAQPDKSGLPSDRFSAERPEGSISTLTIQRTEQRDSAMYRCASSLAAGGDSPLHFGNGTRLTVT.

The CDR3 region has the DNA TGTGCCAGCAGCGCGACGGGGACAGTTAATCAGCCCCAGCATTTT. Its protein is CASSATGTVNQPQHF. This chain joins TRBV9 and TRBJ1-5; 7 nucleotides align to TRBD1. Germline V CDR1 and CDR2: SGDLS, YYNGEE. V was clipped by 3 bases and J by 4 bases; unmatched bases: 7. The CDR3 sequence is 15 residues long.

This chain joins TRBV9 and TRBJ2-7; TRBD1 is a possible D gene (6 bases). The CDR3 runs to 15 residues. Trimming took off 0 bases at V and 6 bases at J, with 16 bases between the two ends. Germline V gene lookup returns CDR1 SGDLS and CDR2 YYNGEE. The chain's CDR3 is CASSVESGVGFEQYF. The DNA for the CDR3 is TGTGCCAGCAGCGTAGAGTCAGGGGTCGGGTTCGAGCAGTACTTC.